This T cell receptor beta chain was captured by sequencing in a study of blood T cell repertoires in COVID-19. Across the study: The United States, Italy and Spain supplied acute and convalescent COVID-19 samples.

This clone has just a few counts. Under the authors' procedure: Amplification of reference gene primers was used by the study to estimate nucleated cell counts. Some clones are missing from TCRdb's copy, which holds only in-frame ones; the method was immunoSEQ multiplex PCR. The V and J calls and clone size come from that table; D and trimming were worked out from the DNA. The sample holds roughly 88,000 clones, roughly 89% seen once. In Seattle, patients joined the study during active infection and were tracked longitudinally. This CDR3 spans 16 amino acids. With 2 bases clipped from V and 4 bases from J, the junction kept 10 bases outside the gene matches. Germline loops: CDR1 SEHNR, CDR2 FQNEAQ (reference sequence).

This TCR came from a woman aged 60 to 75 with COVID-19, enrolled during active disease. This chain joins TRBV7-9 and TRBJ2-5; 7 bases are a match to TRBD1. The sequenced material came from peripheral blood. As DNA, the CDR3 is TGTGCCAGCAGCTTAAACCCACAGGGGATCGGAGAGACCCAGTACTTC. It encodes CASSLNPQGIGETQYF.